This entry lists 5 T cell receptor beta chains sequenced from one sample in a study of T cell responses to AZD1222 COVID-19 vaccine. The assay was immunoSEQ multiplex PCR, and TCRdb's table has in-frame clones only and misses some. The sample includes more than 100,000 clones, around 92% of them seen just once. This material consisted of peripheral blood, taken on day 0 of AZD1222 vaccination. The receptors were gathered from an adult in good health.

The J gene is TRBJ2-3, the V gene TRBV11-3; 8 nucleotides line up with TRBD2. CDR3 size: 16 residues. V dropped 1 base and J dropped 2; count of bases not matched to a gene: 5. Per the germline V gene, CDR1 is SGHNT and CDR2 is YENEEA. The CDR3 reads CASSLGAGDFTDTQYF. CDR3 sequence (DNA): TGTGCCAGCAGCTTAGGAGCGGGGGACTTCACAGATACGCAGTATTTT.

The chain links TRBV12-3 or TRBV12-4 to TRBJ1-5; D is ambiguous. Trimming took off 5 bases at V and 5 bases at J, with 10 bases between the two ends. The CDR3 has 13 residues. Here the CDR3 DNA reads TGTGCCAGCAGTCAATCATCCTATCAGCCCCAGCATTTT. Its protein product is CASSQSSYQPQHF.

V gene TRBV6-5 combines with J gene TRBJ1-4; no definite D call. The V gene's germline CDR1 is MNHEY and CDR2 SVGAGI. Trimming left V 5 bases short and J 11 bases short, with 9 bases between. The CDR3 has 11 amino acids. The CDR3 DNA reads as TGTGCCAGCAGTCACCTGGAGAAACTGTTTTTT. Amino acids: CASSHLEKLFF.

This clone has only a few counts. The V and J genes are TRBV18 and TRBJ2-6; tentatively, D is TRBD2 (6 bases). The CDR3 is made up of 15 amino acids. Germline-derived CDR1 and CDR2 are KGHSH and LQKENI. Deletions cut 5 bases from V and 1 base from J, with 9 bases between. The CDR3 sequence is CASSAGKSGANVLTF. The CDR3 region has the DNA TGTGCCAGCTCAGCGGGAAAGTCTGGGGCCAACGTCCTGACTTTC.

The chain links TRBV5-1 to TRBJ1-2; TRBD1 matches 10 bases. Germline V gene lookup returns CDR1 SGHRS and CDR2 YFSETQ. V lost 4 bases and J lost 6; bases outside the gene matches: 3. CDR3 size: 13 residues. The CDR3 DNA sequence: TGCGCCAGCAGCGAGGGACAGGGGAATGGCTACACCTTC. Its translation is CASSEGQGNGYTF.